This T cell receptor (beta chain) was documented in a study of Graves' ophthalmopathy and Graves' hyperthyroidism. Study results and limitations: Appearing in blood as well were most expanded thyroid clonotypes above 0.001 frequency.

Amplified material comprised TCR beta CDR3 regions derived from RNA transcripts. In the first round, RT-PCR was carried out with HTBI primers, and a multiplex PCR formed the second round. From the multiplex PCR reads, TCRdb called clonotypes with MiXCR, one entry per CDR3 protein. The sample contains about 620,000 distinct CDR3 sequences, 22% of which appear only once. This CDR3 has 14 amino acids. Germline CDR1 LNHDA, CDR2 SQIVND (reference sequence). V shed 5 bases and J shed 4 bases, with 14 bases lying between them. This clonotype showed up just a few times. Its antigen is as yet unknown. The source material was peripheral blood. The TCR was taken from a woman aged 18 to 35 with stable Graves' hyperthyroidism. Some clones in this sample may be carry-over from other donors' samples. J is TRBJ1-1 and V is TRBV19; a possible D gene is TRBD1 (6 bases). The CDR3 DNA reads as TGTGCCAGTAGTCCGGGGGGCTTAATCACTGAAGCTTTCTTT. Amino acid sequence: CASSPGGLITEAFF.